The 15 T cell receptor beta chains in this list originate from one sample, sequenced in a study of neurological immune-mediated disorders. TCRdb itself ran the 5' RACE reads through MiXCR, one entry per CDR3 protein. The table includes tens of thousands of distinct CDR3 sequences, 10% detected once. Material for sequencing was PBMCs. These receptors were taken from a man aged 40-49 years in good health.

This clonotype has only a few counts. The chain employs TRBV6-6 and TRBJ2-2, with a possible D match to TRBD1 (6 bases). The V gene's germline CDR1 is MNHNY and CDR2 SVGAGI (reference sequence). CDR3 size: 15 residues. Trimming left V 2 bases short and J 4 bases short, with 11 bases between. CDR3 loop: CASSYQGISTGELFF. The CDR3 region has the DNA TGTGCCAGCAGTTACCAGGGGATCTCCACCGGGGAGCTGTTTTTT.

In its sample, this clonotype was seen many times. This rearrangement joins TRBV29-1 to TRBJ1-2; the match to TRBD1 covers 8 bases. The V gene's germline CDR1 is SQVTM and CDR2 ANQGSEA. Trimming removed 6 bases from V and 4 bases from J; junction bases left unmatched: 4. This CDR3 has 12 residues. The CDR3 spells CSVGQGVYGYTF. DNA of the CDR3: TGCAGCGTCGGACAGGGAGTCTATGGCTACACCTTC.

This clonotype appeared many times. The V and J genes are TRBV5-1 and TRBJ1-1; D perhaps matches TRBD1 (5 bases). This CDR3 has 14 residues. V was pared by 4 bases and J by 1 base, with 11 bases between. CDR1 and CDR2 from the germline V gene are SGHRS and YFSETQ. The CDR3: CASSPGHPNTEAFF. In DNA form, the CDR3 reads TGCGCCAGCAGCCCAGGACATCCGAACACTGAAGCTTTCTTT.

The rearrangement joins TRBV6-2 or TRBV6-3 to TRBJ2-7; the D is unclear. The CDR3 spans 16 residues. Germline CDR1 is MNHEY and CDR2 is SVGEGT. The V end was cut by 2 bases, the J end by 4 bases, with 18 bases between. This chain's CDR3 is CASSYLRSLEGYEQYF. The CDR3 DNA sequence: TGTGCCAGCAGTTACCTCCGGTCCTTGGAAGGGTACGAGCAGTACTTC.

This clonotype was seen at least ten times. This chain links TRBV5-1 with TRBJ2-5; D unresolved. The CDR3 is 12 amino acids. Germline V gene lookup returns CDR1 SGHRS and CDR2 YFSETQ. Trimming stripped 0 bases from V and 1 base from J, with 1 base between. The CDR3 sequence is CASSLVQETQYF. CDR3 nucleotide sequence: TGCGCCAGCAGCTTGGTCCAAGAGACCCAGTACTTC.

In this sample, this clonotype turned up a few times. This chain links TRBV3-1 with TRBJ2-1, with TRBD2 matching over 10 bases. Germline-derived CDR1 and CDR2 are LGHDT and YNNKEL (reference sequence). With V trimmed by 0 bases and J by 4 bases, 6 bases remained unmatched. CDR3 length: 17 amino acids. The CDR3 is CASSQDSELAGYNEQFF. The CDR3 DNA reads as TGTGCCAGCAGCCAAGATTCGGAACTAGCGGGATACAATGAGCAGTTCTTC.

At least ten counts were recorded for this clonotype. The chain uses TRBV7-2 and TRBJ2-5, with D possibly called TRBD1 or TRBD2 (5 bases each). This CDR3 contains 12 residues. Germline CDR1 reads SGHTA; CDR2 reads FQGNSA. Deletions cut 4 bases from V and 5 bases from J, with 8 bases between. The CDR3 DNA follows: TGTGCCAGCAGCTGGGGCGGGGAGACCCAGTACTTC. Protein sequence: CASSWGGETQYF.

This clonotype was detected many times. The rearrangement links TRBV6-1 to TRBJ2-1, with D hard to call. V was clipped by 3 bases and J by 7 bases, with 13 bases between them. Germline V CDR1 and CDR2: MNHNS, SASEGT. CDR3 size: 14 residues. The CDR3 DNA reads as TGTGCCAGCAGTGATAGAGGACGAAGTAATGAGCAGTTCTTC. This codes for CASSDRGRSNEQFF.

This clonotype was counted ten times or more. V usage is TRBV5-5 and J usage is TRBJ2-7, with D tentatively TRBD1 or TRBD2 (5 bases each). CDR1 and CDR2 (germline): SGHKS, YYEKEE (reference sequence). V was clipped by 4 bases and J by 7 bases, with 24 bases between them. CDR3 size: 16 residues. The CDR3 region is CASSASPGTPLREQYF. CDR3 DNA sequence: TGTGCCAGCAGCGCCAGTCCCGGGACCCCGCTTAGGGAGCAGTACTTC. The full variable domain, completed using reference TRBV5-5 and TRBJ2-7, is DAGVTQSPTHLIKTRGQQVTLRCSPISGHKSVSWYQQVLGQGPQFIFQYYEKEERGRGNFPDRFSARQFPNYSSELNVNALLLGDSALYLCASSASPGTPLREQYFGPGTRLTVT.

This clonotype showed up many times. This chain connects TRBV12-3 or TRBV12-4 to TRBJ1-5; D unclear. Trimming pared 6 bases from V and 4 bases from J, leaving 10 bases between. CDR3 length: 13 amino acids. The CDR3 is CASSQHPNQPQHF. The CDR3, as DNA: TGTGCCAGCAGCCAACATCCGAATCAGCCCCAGCATTTT.

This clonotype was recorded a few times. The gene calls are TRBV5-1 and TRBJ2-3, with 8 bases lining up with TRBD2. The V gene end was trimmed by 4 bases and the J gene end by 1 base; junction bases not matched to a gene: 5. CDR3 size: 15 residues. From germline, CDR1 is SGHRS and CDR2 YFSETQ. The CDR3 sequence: CASSPASGRTDTQYF. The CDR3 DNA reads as TGCGCCAGCAGCCCAGCTAGCGGGCGCACAGATACGCAGTATTTT. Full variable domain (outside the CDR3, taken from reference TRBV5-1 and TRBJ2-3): KAGVTQTPRYLIKTRGQQVTLSCSPISGHRSVSWYQQTPGQGLQFLFEYFSETQRNKGNFPGRFSGRQFSNSRSEMNVSTLELGDSALYLCASSPASGRTDTQYFGPGTRLTVL.

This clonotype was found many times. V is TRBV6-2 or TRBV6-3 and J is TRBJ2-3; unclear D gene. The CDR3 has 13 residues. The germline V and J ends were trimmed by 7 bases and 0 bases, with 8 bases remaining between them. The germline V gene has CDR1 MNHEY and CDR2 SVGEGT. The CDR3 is CASTLLSTDTQYF. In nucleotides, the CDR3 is TGTGCCAGCACCCTCCTCAGCACAGATACGCAGTATTTT.

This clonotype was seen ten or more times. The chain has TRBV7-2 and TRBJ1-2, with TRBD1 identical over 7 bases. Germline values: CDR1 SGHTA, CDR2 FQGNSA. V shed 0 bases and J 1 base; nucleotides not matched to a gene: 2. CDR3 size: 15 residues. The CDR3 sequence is CASSLATGLNYGYTF. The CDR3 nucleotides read TGTGCCAGCAGCTTAGCGACAGGGCTTAACTATGGCTACACCTTC.

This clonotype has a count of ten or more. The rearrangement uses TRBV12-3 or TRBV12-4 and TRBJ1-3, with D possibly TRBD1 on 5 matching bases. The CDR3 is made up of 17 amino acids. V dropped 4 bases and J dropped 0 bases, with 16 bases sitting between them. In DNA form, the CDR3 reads TGTGCCAGCAGTTCCCTGAAACAGGCCTACTCTGGAAACACCATATATTTT. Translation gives CASSSLKQAYSGNTIYF.

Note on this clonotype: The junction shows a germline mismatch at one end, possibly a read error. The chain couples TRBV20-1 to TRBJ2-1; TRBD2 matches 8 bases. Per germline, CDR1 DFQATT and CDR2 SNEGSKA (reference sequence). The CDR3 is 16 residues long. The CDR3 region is CSARDTGGGSYNEPFF. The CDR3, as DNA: TGCAGTGCTAGAGATACCGGCGGGGGGTCCTACAATGAGCCGTTCTTC.